Listed below are T cell receptor beta chains from one sample, sequenced in a study of blood T cell repertoires in COVID-19. TCRdb keeps only in-frame clones here, not all; method: immunoSEQ multiplex PCR. This sample has over 55,000 clones; more than 85% occur once, and the top ten carry around 2%. The specimen sequenced was peripheral blood. Receptor source: a man aged 60-69 years with acute or convalescent COVID-19. Both conserved end residues are part of each CDR3. D genes are given only for firm matches. The size field is filled for only some rows; it gives once, few, many or a size class.

V gene	J gene	D gene	clone size	CDR3 length	CDR3 DNA	CDR3 protein
TRBV9	TRBJ1-5	.	.	14	TGTGCCAGCAGCCCCCGAGGTAGCAATCAGCCCCAGCATTTT	CASSPRGSNQPQHF
TRBV5-1	TRBJ2-2	TRBD2	.	22	TGCGCCAGCAGCTTGGCCGGGGGGAAAGGGTGGGCTAGCGGCCCGAACACCGGGGAGCTGTTTTTT	CASSLAGGKGWASGPNTGELFF
TRBV12-5	TRBJ2-1	TRBD2	.	16	TGTGCTAGTGGTTTGGCCGGACTAGCGGATTACAATGAGCAGTTCTTC	CASGLAGLADYNEQFF
TRBV5-4	TRBJ1-5	TRBD1	.	17	TGTGCCAGCAGCTTCGGAGGACAGGGGGCAGAAAATCAGCCCCAGCATTTT	CASSFGGQGAENQPQHF
TRBV27	TRBJ2-3	TRBD1	.	15	TGTGCCAGCAGTTTAGGGACAGGGGGATGGTATACGCAGTATTTT	CASSLGTGGWYTQYF
TRBV5-4	TRBJ2-7	.	.	13	TGTGCCAGCAGCATTCCGACAGGATACGAGCAGTACTTC	CASSIPTGYEQYF
TRBV6-2/TRBV6-3	TRBJ2-2	.	.	15	TGTGCCAGCAGTTACTCGAGGGATTTCGGCGGGGAGCTGTTTTTT	CASSYSRDFGGELFF
TRBV29-1	TRBJ1-2	.	.	14	TGCAGCGTTTTTTCTCCGACAGAGTACTATGGCTACACCTTC	CSVFSPTEYYGYTF
TRBV5-1	TRBJ2-3	.	.	15	TGCGCCAGCAGCTTGGTCGGGAAGAGCTCAGATACGCAGTATTTT	CASSLVGKSSDTQYF
TRBV6-5	TRBJ1-5	TRBD1	.	14	TGTGCCAGCAGTTATGACAGGGGGAATCAGCCCCAGCATTTT	CASSYDRGNQPQHF
TRBV5-4	TRBJ1-6	.	.	15	TGTGCCAGCAGCTTGGGGGAGGGCTATAATTCACCCCTCCACTTT	CASSLGEGYNSPLHF
TRBV29-1	TRBJ2-5	TRBD1	.	13	TGCAGCGTTGAAGGGACAGGGCAAGAGACCCAGTACTTC	CSVEGTGQETQYF
TRBV7-2	TRBJ1-1	.	.	14	TGTGCCAGCAGCCCTCGTCGGGGGACCACTGAAGCTTTCTTT	CASSPRRGTTEAFF
TRBV24-1	TRBJ2-3	.	.	15	TGTGCCACCAGTGATTTGTCGGCAGGGGAAGGTACGCAGTATTTT	CATSDLSAGEGTQYF
TRBV2	TRBJ2-1	.	.	13	TGTGCCAGCACAGCGGACTCCTACAATGAGCAGTTCTTC	CASTADSYNEQFF
TRBV7-9	TRBJ2-7	.	few	17	TGTGCCAGCAGCTTTTCCCCGGCGTTGCGGCCGCACTACGAGCAGTACTTC	CASSFSPALRPHYEQYF
TRBV6-1	TRBJ2-5	.	.	12	TGTGCCAGCAGTGAAATAGGGTGGGGCCCGTACTTC	CASSEIGWGPYF
TRBV29-1	TRBJ1-1	.	.	13	TGCAGCGCGCAGTGGCGGGCGAACACTGAAGCTTTCTTT	CSAQWRANTEAFF
TRBV4-3	TRBJ2-2	.	.	17	TGCGCCAGCAGCCAAGATACCCTACAGGGTTCGTCCGGGGAGCTGTTTTTT	CASSQDTLQGSSGELFF
TRBV5-1	TRBJ2-2	TRBD2	.	14	TGCGCCAGTACTAGCGGGAGCAACACCGGGGAGCTGTTTTTT	CASTSGSNTGELFF
TRBV19	TRBJ2-5	.	.	12	TGTGCCAGTCCGCAGAGGTGTGAGACCCAGTACTTC	CASPQRCETQYF
TRBV28	TRBJ1-4	.	.	13	TGTGCCAGCAGGCGCGCAACTAATGAAAAACTGTTTTTT	CASRRATNEKLFF
TRBV5-1	TRBJ2-3	.	.	12	TGCGCCAGCAGACGAGAGGGAGATACGCAGTATTTT	CASRREGDTQYF
TRBV7-2	TRBJ1-1	.	once	13	TGTGCCAGCAGCTTGGGGACTGGGACTGAAGCTTTCTTT	CASSLGTGTEAFF